The 23 T cell receptor beta chains below all came from one sample that was sequenced in a study of CD8+CD57+ T cells in acquired aplastic anemia. CDR3 and TCR beta VDJ profiling relied on a genomic DNA template. Using its own MiXCR run on the reads, TCRdb lists one record per CDR3 protein. This sample carries about 160,000 distinct CDR3 sequences, about 48% of them seen once, and the ten largest clones take 0.85% to 1.3%. The material sequenced was sorted CD4+, CD8+, or CD8+CD57+ T cells (not recorded which) from PBMCs. The receptors come from a human donor in good health.

V usage is TRBV3-1 and J usage is TRBJ2-1; 13 bases fit TRBD2. The CDR3 contains 15 residues. V was pared by 1 base and J by 9 bases, with 3 bases of the junction left unmatched. The germline gives CDR1 LGHDT, CDR2 YNNKEL (reference sequence). CDR3 residues: CASSQGTSGSSEQFF. The CDR3 nucleotides are TGTGCCAGCAGCCAAGGGACTAGCGGGAGTAGTGAGCAGTTCTTC.

The chain carries TRBV29-1 and TRBJ1-2, with D maybe TRBD1 (5 bases). In germline, CDR1 is SQVTM, CDR2 ANQGSEA. This CDR3 comprises 11 residues. Between the trimmed V and J ends, which lost 7 bases and 7 bases, there was a span of 13 bases. CDR3 nucleotide sequence: TGCAGCGGGGGGAAGGGTGCTGGCTACACCTTC. It is translated as CSGGKGAGYTF. Full variable domain (outside the CDR3, taken from reference TRBV29-1 and TRBJ1-2): SAVISQKPSRDICQRGTSLTIQCQVDSQVTMMFWYRQQPGQSLTLIATANQGSEATYESGFVIDKFPISRPNLTFSTLTVSNMSPEDSSIYLCSGGKGAGYTFGSGTRLTVV.

CDR3 protein: CASSPRRASGVPDTQYF. The CDR3 region has the DNA TGTGCCAGCAGCCCTCGTCGGGCTAGCGGGGTCCCGGATACGCAGTATTTT. The chain is built from TRBV3-1 and TRBJ2-3; TRBD2 agrees at 9 bases. V was pared by 4 bases and J by 6 bases, with 14 bases of the junction left unmatched. CDR1 and CDR2 (germline): LGHDT, YNNKEL (reference sequence). CDR3 length: 17 amino acids.

This clonotype was counted ten times or more. The chain couples TRBV6-1 to TRBJ1-1, with TRBD1 as a possible D gene (6 bases). Germline-derived CDR1 and CDR2 are MNHNS and SASEGT. This CDR3 has 12 residues. The V end was cut by 7 bases, the J end by 7 bases, with 13 bases between. Written as DNA, the CDR3 is TGTGCCAGCACCCTCGACAGGAATGAAGCTTTCTTT. Amino acid sequence: CASTLDRNEAFF.

This clonotype was found many times. The CDR3 loop reads CASRMGQGENIQYF. CDR3 DNA sequence: TGTGCCAGTAGGATGGGACAGGGGGAAAACATTCAGTACTTC. The chain links TRBV19 to TRBJ2-4; TRBD1 matches 11 bases. CDR1 and CDR2 (germline): LNHDA, SQIVND (reference sequence). V gave up 6 bases and J gave up 5 bases; unmatched junction bases: 3. The CDR3 has 14 residues.

This clonotype was observed many times. The chain links TRBV10-3 to TRBJ1-1, with 8 nucleotides matching TRBD1. Trimming at V came to 9 bases and at J to 0 bases, leaving 3 bases not matched to a gene. This CDR3 comprises 13 residues. Germline loops: CDR1 ENHRY, CDR2 SYGVKD. The DNA for the CDR3 is TGTGCCATTCGCAGGGGGCTGAACACTGAAGCTTTCTTT. It codes for CAIRRGLNTEAFF.

In regard to this clonotype: A clone one base away is much larger, so this may be a read error. The chain links TRBV27 to TRBJ2-7; D call uncertain. The CDR3 length is 12 residues. V dropped 9 bases and J dropped 0 bases, with 9 bases sitting between them. CDR1 and CDR2 from the germline V gene are MNHEY and SMNVEV (reference sequence). The CDR3 nucleotides read TGTGCCAGGGAGACGGCCTCCTACGAGCAGTACTTC. It codes for CARETASYEQYF.

For this clonotype: A clone one base away is much larger, so this may be a read error. Because the CDR3 is missing its conserved closing phenylalanine or tryptophan, this is likely a read error. The chain joins TRBV19 to TRBJ2-2; TRBD1 matches 9 bases. The trim removed 5 bases at V and 1 base at J, leaving 8 bases unmatched. This CDR3 has 17 amino acids. Per germline, CDR1 LNHDA and CDR2 SQIVND (reference sequence). The CDR3 is CASSSSRDRENTGELFL. The CDR3 DNA reads as TGTGCCAGTAGTTCGTCCCGGGACAGGGAGAACACCGGGGAGCTGTTTCTT.

As to this clonotype: A much larger clone differs from this one at a single base, so this may be a read error. The chain carries TRBV6-5 and TRBJ2-2; D unclear. Germline loops: CDR1 MNHEY, CDR2 SVGAGI. The CDR3 is 16 residues long. For the CDR3, the DNA is TGTGCCATCAGTTACTCACCAACCCCTAAGGCCGGGGAGCTGTTTTTT. Its translation: CAISYSPTPKAGELFF.

This chain connects TRBV29-1 to TRBJ2-1, with 12 bases fitting TRBD2. The germline V gene encodes CDR1 SQVTM and CDR2 ANQGSEA. Trimming took 4 bases from V and 2 from J; bases not matched to a gene: 0. The CDR3 sequence is 14 residues long. The CDR3 DNA is TGCAGCGTTGGGACTAGCGGGACCTACAATGAGCAGTTCTTC. This gives the protein CSVGTSGTYNEQFF.

For this clonotype: A single base separates this from a much larger clone, so it may be a read error. V usage is TRBV27 and J usage is TRBJ1-6, with D possibly TRBD1 on 6 matching bases. This CDR3 spans 15 amino acids. Germline V CDR1 and CDR2: MNHEY, SMNVEV (reference sequence). CDR3 loop: CASKFQGTYNSPLHF. The CDR3, as DNA: TGTGCCAGCAAATTCCAGGGGACCTACAATTCACCCCTCCACTTT.

The J gene is TRBJ2-7, the V gene TRBV3-1; TRBD2 aligns across 7 bases. This CDR3 region has 14 residues. With 3 bases clipped from V and 6 bases from J, the junction kept 8 bases outside the gene matches. Per the germline V gene, CDR1 is LGHDT and CDR2 is YNNKEL (reference sequence). The CDR3 is CASSHGTMGSEQYF. CDR3 in DNA: TGTGCCAGCAGCCACGGGACTATGGGTTCCGAGCAGTACTTC.

This clonotype was recorded at least ten times. The V gene is TRBV19, the J gene TRBJ1-5, with 8 positions matching TRBD1. In germline, CDR1 is LNHDA, CDR2 SQIVND (reference sequence). The CDR3 consists of 14 residues. Losses at the gene ends were 3 bases for V and 9 bases for J; bases not matched to a gene: 7. CDR3 coding DNA: TGTGCCAGTAGTATGAAGACAGGGGTTATGCCCCAGCATTTT. Translation: CASSMKTGVMPQHF.

Concerning this clonotype itself: A much larger clone is a single base away; this may be a read error. The V call is TRBV19, the J call TRBJ2-2; tentatively, D is TRBD2 (5 bases). V was shortened by 6 bases and J by 0 bases, with 14 bases between the two germline ends. There are 16 residues in the CDR3. CDR1 is LNHDA and CDR2 is SQIVND in the germline V gene (reference sequence). This CDR3 reads CASRIREIANTGELFF. Here the CDR3 DNA reads TGTGCCAGTAGGATAAGGGAGATTGCGAACACCGGGGAGCTGTTTTTT.

The V gene is TRBV20-1, the J gene TRBJ2-3; 9 bases are shared with TRBD1. With 3 bases clipped from V and 4 bases from J, the junction kept 8 bases outside the gene matches. In germline, CDR1 is DFQATT, CDR2 SNEGSKA (reference sequence). There are 15 residues in the CDR3. CDR3: CSARGNRGRADTQYF. In DNA form, the CDR3 reads TGCAGTGCTAGGGGGAACAGGGGGCGAGCAGATACGCAGTATTTT.

This clonotype was picked up a small number of times. The chain has TRBV2 and TRBJ1-2, with a weak D call TRBD1 (5 bases). This CDR3 spans 13 amino acids. Trimming pared 3 bases from V and 8 bases from J, leaving 13 bases between. Per germline, CDR1 SNHLY and CDR2 FYNNEI. CDR3 loop: CASSEEGMGGYTF. CDR3 nucleotides: TGTGCCAGCAGTGAGGAGGGGATGGGAGGCTACACCTTC.

This chain uses TRBV20-1 with TRBJ1-2, with a weak D call TRBD1 (6 bases). The V gene's germline CDR1 is DFQATT and CDR2 SNEGSKA (reference sequence). CDR3 length: 14 amino acids. The V end was cut by 7 bases, the J end by 8 bases, with 23 bases between. CDR3 DNA: TGCAGTGTTCAAGTGCGGGGGGCGTCTGAAGGCTACACCTTC. Translation: CSVQVRGASEGYTF.

The J gene is TRBJ2-3, the V gene TRBV18, with no clear D. The V end lost 0 bases, the J end lost 2 bases, and 3 bases lay between the germline ends. CDR3 length equals 13 residues. In germline, CDR1 is KGHSH, CDR2 LQKENI. In DNA form, the CDR3 reads TGTGCCAGCTCACCACCGACCACAGATACGCAGTATTTT. Amino acid sequence: CASSPPTTDTQYF.

This chain uses TRBV4-2 with TRBJ2-5, with D perhaps being TRBD1 or TRBD2 (5 bases each). Deletions cut 5 bases from V and 7 bases from J, with 14 bases between. CDR3 size: 13 residues. Germline CDR1 reads LGHNA; CDR2 reads YNFKEQ. DNA of the CDR3: TGTGCCAGCAGCGGGGGTCCTCTGGGGACCCAGTACTTC. Its translation is CASSGGPLGTQYF.

This clonotype was detected many times. The chain uses TRBV20-1 and TRBJ1-6; perhaps TRBD1 as D (6 bases). The CDR3 is made up of 15 amino acids. Germline values: CDR1 DFQATT, CDR2 SNEGSKA (reference sequence). Between the trimmed V and J ends, which lost 0 bases and 13 bases, there was a span of 19 bases. DNA for the CDR3: TGCAGTGCTAGAGAGGGGGGGCCGAAAGGGGTCCCCCTCCACTTT. Amino acids: CSAREGGPKGVPLHF.

V usage is TRBV12-3 or TRBV12-4 and J usage is TRBJ2-7; possible D gene TRBD1, 5 bases. This CDR3 has 14 amino acids. Trimming cost V 3 bases and J 3 bases, with 12 bases left between them. Here the CDR3 DNA reads TGTGCCAGCAGTTTTGGCAGGGCATACTACGAGCAGTACTTC. This encodes CASSFGRAYYEQYF.

CDR3 amino acids: CASSQRERGDTDTQYF. The DNA of the CDR3 is TGTGCCAGCAGCCAACGAGAGCGGGGGGACACAGATACGCAGTATTTT. The chain recombines TRBV4-2 with TRBJ2-3; 9 positions match TRBD2. With V trimmed by 2 bases and J by 2 bases, 5 bases remained unmatched. This CDR3 comprises 16 residues. Germline V gene sequence: CDR1 LGHNA, CDR2 YNFKEQ.

Ten or more counts support this clonotype. The chain has TRBV6-1 and TRBJ1-1; 8 nucleotides match TRBD1. This CDR3 spans 14 amino acids. V shed 6 bases, J shed 4 bases, and the junction held 7 bases outside the gene matches. Looked up from germline, CDR1 is MNHNS and CDR2 is SASEGT. Written as DNA, the CDR3 is TGTGCCAGCAGATTACAGGGGGATGTCACTGAAGCTTTCTTT. Encoded protein: CASRLQGDVTEAFF.